This T cell receptor beta chain is from a study of response to subunit inactivated influenza vaccine. Study-level points and caveats: Few new T cells, the authors suggested, are recruited by each seasonal influenza vaccination.

Germline values: CDR1 LGHNA, CDR2 YSLEER. V lost 2 bases and J 0 bases, leaving 8 bases between the germline ends. The CDR3 extends over 16 amino acids. TCRdb processed the RT-PCR reads anew with MiXCR; each CDR3 protein has one entry. This table has 450,000 to 550,000 distinct CDR3 sequences, over 25% appearing once. Comment on this clonotype: Its antigen is unidentified.

The chain couples TRBV4-3 to TRBJ2-6, with no clear D. The sequence came from a man in his fifties or sixties who received an inactivated influenza vaccine. Material: CD4+ T cells sorted from PBMCs, obtained 4 to 6 days after vaccination. The CDR3 sequence is CASSQFLLSGANVLTF. The CDR3 DNA follows: TGCGCCAGCAGCCAATTTTTACTCTCTGGGGCCAACGTCCTGACTTTC.